The entry below describes one T cell receptor beta chain. Its antigen is currently not known. No base quality information exists; no much larger clone differs at one position. Using the deep immunoSEQ assay, multiplex PCR amplified TCR CDR3 regions from genomic DNA. Genomic DNA extracted from each cell subset was distributed evenly over all wells of several immunoSEQ 96-well plates, and each plate served as one replicate. For sorted subsets, each replicate PCR was loaded with about 0.2 ug genomic DNA, equivalent to about 30,000 T cell genomes. Purified libraries were quantified with a Qubit 3.0 fluorometer, sized on a Bioanalyzer 2100, and re-quantified with the KAPA Library Quantification kit. Each immunoSEQ 96-well plate was sequenced on its own single-read 150-cycle Illumina NextSeq 550 flow cell. Per the original workflow: Because the immunoSEQ output held only junctional sequences and lacked quality scores, the filtering could not match the filtering applied to full-length reads. Sequences were annotated with PyIR, a Python wrapper for IgBLAST v1.9, using IMGT germline references to assign V/J genes and CDR3. Any read was removed if the V/J assignment was weak (E-value above 1e-6), the CDR3 was missing, or the read contained stop codons, out-of-frame junctions, or ambiguous translated residues. V3J clonotypes were defined as sequences sharing the same inferred V gene, J gene, and CDR3 amino acid sequence. Percentage overlap between repertoires was calculated by dividing the number of shared unique clonotypes by the size of the smaller repertoire. Richness of each repertoire was evaluated using RTK rarefaction, the Chao1 estimator, and Recon v2.1 estimates of unobserved clonotypes. OLGA was used to compute generation probabilities for all TCRbeta clonotypes that the gDNA method yielded from a few donors. Entries here come from immuneACCESS through TCRdb and include only in-frame sequences with V and J called. Some clones fail to appear in such tables; in the studies checked, an unresolved V gene covers under half of the shortfall, and the cause of the remainder is unknown. V and J calls and clone size follow that table, whereas D and trimming were derived from the DNA. Across this sample there are some 2,000,000 clones, with 90% to 95% seen only once. 0.1% to 0.15% of the sample lies in the top ten.

The sample originates from a study of shared clonotypes between healthy human individuals (dated by TCRdb to 2018 to 2021). Regarding the study in general: The cohort included a few men and a couple of women between 18 and 49 years of age. For each donor, three plates each were used for CD4 naive and CD4 memory, two plates were used for CD8 naive, and one plate was used for CD8 memory. To estimate repertoire size and how much clonotype sharing occurs between individuals, the study deeply sequenced the blood TCR repertoires of about five healthy adults. Libraries were prepared and TCR repertoires were sequenced by different laboratories using diverse techniques, in order to increase sequencing depth and limit assay-specific biases. Each donor's leukapheresis produced roughly between roughly 0.85 and 9.5 billion PBMCs.

CDR3 length: 15 amino acids, cysteine to phenylalanine. Solely the CDR3 DNA is kept, with 45 bases framed from the first base. V is pruned by 5 bases and J by 0 bases, leaving 6 bases of the junction without a gene match. CDR1 and CDR2, per the germline V gene (reference sequence), are GTSNPN and SVGIG. The donors were healthy, HIV-negative adults with no recently reported acute infections or vaccinations. Every donor was a Caucasian adult residing in Nashville, Tennessee, USA. CD4+ T cells were enriched by magnetic negative selection, after which naive cells were positively selected on CD45RA and the negative fraction was taken as the memory subset. Blood was obtained by leukapheresis, after which PBMCs were separated by Ficoll-Histopaque density gradient centrifugation and cryopreserved in liquid nitrogen vapor phase. Analytical flow cytometry was used to check the purity and quantity of every magnetically sorted T cell population. Genomic DNA was isolated from every sorted fraction and measured by UV absorbance on a Nanodrop 2000c.

On the study overall, not on this receptor specifically: When several donors were compared, the shared fraction of clonotypes was around 5% for naive CD4, more than 3% for naive CD8, 2% to 2.5% for memory CD4, and about 0.36% for memory CD8. Based on pairwise subsampling, the degree of clonotype sharing among donors was expected to be affected by sequencing depth. Sampling was restricted to blood, and TCR repertoires in tissue are likely to differ from TCR repertoires in blood. Higher generation probabilities were observed for clonotypes shared by all four sorted-subset donors than for non-shared clonotypes. The small number of donors limited the genetic and exposure-history diversity represented. Incomplete sequencing was indicated by rarefaction of sorted-subset datasets, despite the large sequencing depth. Naive subsets generally had larger estimated clonotype richness than memory subsets.

The V and J segments used are TRBV30 and TRBJ2-4; TRBD1 agrees with 8 junctional bases. This clonotype was sampled from a man younger than 30 in good health. Source material: naive CD4+ T cells sorted from blood. Per the publication, the cell subset or site label means: CD45RA+ positively selected. The bases read TGTGCCTGGGGACAGGGTGGTATAGCCAAAAACATTCAGTACTTC. The encoded protein is CAWGQGGIAKNIQYF.